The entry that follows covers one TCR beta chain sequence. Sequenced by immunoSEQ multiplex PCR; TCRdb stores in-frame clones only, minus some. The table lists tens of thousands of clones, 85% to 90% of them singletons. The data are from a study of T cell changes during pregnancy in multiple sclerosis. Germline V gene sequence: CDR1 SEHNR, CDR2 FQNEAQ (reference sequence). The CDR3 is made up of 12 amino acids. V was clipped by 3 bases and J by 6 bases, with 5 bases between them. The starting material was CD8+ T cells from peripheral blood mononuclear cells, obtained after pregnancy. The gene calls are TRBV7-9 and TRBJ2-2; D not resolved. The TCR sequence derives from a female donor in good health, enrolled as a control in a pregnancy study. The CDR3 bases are TGTGCCAGCAGCTTTGCAGCCGGGGAGCTGTTTTTT. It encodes CASSFAAGELFF.